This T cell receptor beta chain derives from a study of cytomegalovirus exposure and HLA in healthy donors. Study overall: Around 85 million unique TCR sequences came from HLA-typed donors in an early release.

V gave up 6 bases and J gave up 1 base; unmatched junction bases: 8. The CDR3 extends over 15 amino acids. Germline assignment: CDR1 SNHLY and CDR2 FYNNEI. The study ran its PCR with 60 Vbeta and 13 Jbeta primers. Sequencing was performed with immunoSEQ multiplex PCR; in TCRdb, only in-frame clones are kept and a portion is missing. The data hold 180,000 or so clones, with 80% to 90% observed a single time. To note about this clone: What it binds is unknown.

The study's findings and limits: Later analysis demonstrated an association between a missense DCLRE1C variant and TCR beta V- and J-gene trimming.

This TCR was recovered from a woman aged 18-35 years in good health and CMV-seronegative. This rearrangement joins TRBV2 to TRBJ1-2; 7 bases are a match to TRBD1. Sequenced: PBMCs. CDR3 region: CASRPRQGYNYGYTF. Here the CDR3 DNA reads TGTGCCAGCAGGCCTAGACAGGGATATAACTATGGCTACACCTTC.